One sample yielded the 30 T cell receptor beta chains listed below, sequenced in a study of shared clonotypes between healthy human individuals. TCRdb's copy holds only in-frame clones and misses some; the assay was immunoSEQ multiplex PCR. This table has millions of clones, less than 95% appearing once. CD45RO-negative, CCR7-positively selected cells formed the naive CD8 fraction, excluding terminally differentiated effector memory CD45RA+ cells. Sequencing used naive CD8+ T cells sorted from blood. The receptors were sampled from a man between 18 and 29 years old in good health.

CDR3 amino acids: CASTLAGGPGEQFF. The CDR3 DNA reads as TGTGCCAGCACTTTAGCGGGAGGGCCGGGTGAGCAGTTCTTC. This chain joins TRBV6-1 and TRBJ2-1, with 11 bases fitting TRBD2. With 7 bases clipped from V and 9 bases from J, the junction kept 8 bases outside the gene matches. This CDR3 is built from 14 residues. Per the germline V gene, CDR1 is MNHNS and CDR2 is SASEGT.

The chain couples TRBV11-3 to TRBJ2-1; the D gene is possibly TRBD1 (5 bases). This CDR3 has 16 residues. V dropped 0 bases and J dropped 5 bases, with 14 bases sitting between them. Germline V CDR1 and CDR2: SGHNT, YENEEA. The CDR3 loop reads CASSLDFLGRDNEQFF. CDR3 in DNA: TGTGCCAGCAGCTTAGATTTCTTAGGCAGGGACAATGAGCAGTTCTTC.

The rearrangement joins TRBV6-1 to TRBJ2-7, with D perhaps assigned TRBD1 or TRBD2 (5 bases each). The CDR3 runs 14 residues. CDR1 is MNHNS, CDR2 SASEGT, per germline. Between the trimmed V and J ends, which lost 10 bases and 3 bases, there was a span of 19 bases. The CDR3 sequence is CATGVGQGFYEQYF. The CDR3 coding sequence is TGTGCCACCGGGGTAGGTCAGGGATTCTACGAGCAGTACTTC.

The chain uses TRBV5-6 and TRBJ2-1; a possible D gene is TRBD2 (6 bases). Deletions cut 4 bases from V and 8 bases from J, with 10 bases between. The CDR3 is 12 residues long. Looked up from germline, CDR1 is SGHDT and CDR2 is YYEEEE. CDR3 DNA: TGTGCCAGCAGCACTGGGGACTATGAGCAGTTCTTC. Its translation is CASSTGDYEQFF.

This clone was seen a single time. V gene TRBV7-3 combines with J gene TRBJ2-7; TRBD2 matches 13 bases. Trimming at V came to 5 bases and at J to 3 bases, leaving 13 bases not matched to a gene. The length of the CDR3 is 18 residues. Per germline, CDR1 SGHTA and CDR2 FQGTGA. This CDR3 reads CASSDRIRTSGRIYEQYF. In DNA form, the CDR3 reads TGTGCCAGCAGCGATCGAATCCGGACTAGCGGGAGAATCTACGAGCAGTACTTC.

This rearrangement joins TRBV12-5 to TRBJ2-3, with 10 bases that match TRBD1. Germline CDR1 is LGHNT and CDR2 is FRNRAP. With V trimmed by 2 bases and J by 0 bases, 2 bases remained unmatched. The CDR3 is 16 residues long. The CDR3 sequence: CASGLWTGGSTDTQYF. CDR3 nucleotides: TGTGCTAGTGGTTTGTGGACAGGGGGAAGCACAGATACGCAGTATTTT.

Worth noting for this clone: The same CDR3 can be traced to other DNA sequences in this sample. V usage is TRBV5-1 and J usage is TRBJ2-5, with D possibly being TRBD1 (5 bases). There are 13 residues in the CDR3. V gave up 5 bases and J gave up 3 bases, with 11 bases separating them. The V gene's germline CDR1 is SGHRS and CDR2 YFSETQ. The CDR3 coding sequence is TGCGCCAGCAGTTTGCTAGGGGAAGAGACCCAGTACTTC. Translated, it gives CASSLLGEETQYF.

This clone was detected only once. This chain joins TRBV10-1 and TRBJ1-2; TRBD1 matches 9 bases. With V trimmed by 6 bases and J by 5 bases, 4 bases remained unmatched. CDR3 length: 13 amino acids. Germline V gene data show CDR1 as WNHNN and CDR2 as SYGVQD (reference sequence). The CDR3, as DNA: TGCGCCAGCAGCGGGGACAGGGCGTATGGCTACACCTTC. Amino acids: CASSGDRAYGYTF.

The chain combines TRBV6-1 with TRBJ1-6; D is uncertain. The CDR3 covers 16 residues. In germline, CDR1 is MNHNS, CDR2 SASEGT. The V and J ends lost 4 bases and 5 bases respectively, with 15 bases between them. The CDR3 loop reads CASSASFLVDNSPLHF. DNA for the CDR3: TGTGCCAGCAGTGCTAGCTTTCTTGTAGATAATTCACCCCTCCACTTT.

This chain joins TRBV19 and TRBJ2-7, with D possibly matching TRBD1 (6 bases). The germline V gene has CDR1 LNHDA and CDR2 SQIVND (reference sequence). Trimming took 4 bases from V and 5 from J, leaving 15 bases between them. This CDR3 contains 14 residues. The CDR3 DNA follows: TGTGCCAGTAGTAGGAGACAGGCTGTACACGAGCAGTACTTC. This translates into CASSRRQAVHEQYF.

V and J are TRBV9 and TRBJ2-7, with 12 bases that match TRBD2. The CDR3 runs 16 residues. CDR1 SGDLS and CDR2 YYNGEE come from the germline V gene. The V segment lost 4 bases and the J segment 5 bases; nucleotides outside the gene matches: 10. Written as DNA, the CDR3 is TGTGCCAGCAGCCTGAACCTCCTAGCGGGGGGGCACGAGCAGTACTTC. Protein product: CASSLNLLAGGHEQYF.

The rearrangement joins TRBV12-2 to TRBJ2-2; the table's D call of TRBD2 was not tested on the DNA. TRBV12-2 is deemed a pseudogene. CDR3 length equals 16 residues. As DNA, the CDR3 is TGTGCAAGTCGCTTAATAGCGGGAGGGCCATCCGGGGAGCTGTTTTTT. Translation: CASRLIAGGPSGELFF.

The chain carries TRBV19 and TRBJ2-1; D unclear. CDR1 and CDR2 (germline): LNHDA, SQIVND (reference sequence). The CDR3 is 13 residues long. V dropped 5 bases and J dropped 6 bases, with 11 bases sitting between them. Here the CDR3 reads CASSALHSNEQFF. Here the CDR3 DNA reads TGTGCCAGTAGTGCCCTACATAGCAATGAGCAGTTCTTC. Full variable domain (missing parts from reference TRBV19 and TRBJ2-1): DGGITQSPKYLFRKEGQNVTLSCEQNLNHDAMYWYRQDPGQGLRLIYYSQIVNDFQKGDIAEGYSVSREKKESFPLTVTSAQKNPTAFYLCASSALHSNEQFFGPGTRLTVL.

CDR3 in DNA: TGTGCCAGCAGCTACGGGACAGGGGAAGAAGCTTTCTTT. Its protein is CASSYGTGEEAFF. The J gene is TRBJ1-1, the V gene TRBV11-3; 10 nucleotides align to TRBD1. J was trimmed by 8 bases and V by 4 bases; bases with no gene match: 4. The CDR3 runs to 13 residues. Germline V gene data show CDR1 as SGHNT and CDR2 as YENEEA.

The J gene is TRBJ2-1, the V gene TRBV7-8; a possible D gene is TRBD2 (6 bases). CDR1 is SGHVS and CDR2 is FQNEAQ in the germline V gene. This CDR3 is 15 amino acids long. Between the trimmed V and J ends, which lost 1 base and 6 bases, there was a span of 13 bases. CDR3 sequence: CASSLGGQGGNEQFF. The CDR3 DNA is TGTGCCAGCAGCTTAGGCGGGCAGGGAGGCAATGAGCAGTTCTTC.

The chain carries TRBV5-6 and TRBJ1-3; D unresolved. V dropped 4 bases and J dropped 5 bases, with 10 bases sitting between them. The CDR3 spans 13 residues. Per the germline V gene, CDR1 is SGHDT and CDR2 is YYEEEE. CDR3 DNA sequence: TGTGCCAGCAGCACTAGCCTTAGAAACACCATATATTTT. This codes for CASSTSLRNTIYF.

The rearrangement links TRBV7-8 to TRBJ2-3; D tentatively reads TRBD1 or TRBD2 (5 bases each). V lost 4 bases to trimming and J lost 6 bases, with 29 bases between them. From germline, CDR1 is SGHVS and CDR2 FQNEAQ. The CDR3 consists of 19 residues. The CDR3 sequence: CASSWGATALRAVEDTQYF. The CDR3 coding sequence is TGTGCCAGCAGCTGGGGAGCGACAGCCCTGCGGGCTGTCGAGGATACGCAGTATTTT.

V usage is TRBV27 and J usage is TRBJ2-1; D gene unclear. Germline-derived CDR1 and CDR2 are MNHEY and SMNVEV (reference sequence). Trimming shortened V by 5 bases and J by 0 bases, and 11 bases separated the two germline ends. The CDR3 covers 15 residues. The CDR3 DNA reads as TGTGCCAGCAGTCCTTCATCCGGCTCCTACAATGAGCAGTTCTTC. It codes for CASSPSSGSYNEQFF.

J is TRBJ2-1 and V is TRBV7-9; 7 bases match TRBD2. J lost 0 bases, V lost 1 base, and 9 bases had no gene match. CDR3 length equals 18 residues. The germline CDR1 and CDR2 sequences are SEHNR and FQNEAQ (reference sequence). CDR3 protein: CASSLVAGLADSYNEQFF. In DNA, the CDR3 is TGTGCCAGCAGCTTAGTTGCGGGGCTAGCGGACTCCTACAATGAGCAGTTCTTC.

The V call is TRBV7-9, the J call TRBJ2-7, with 9 bases aligning to TRBD2. The V gene end was trimmed by 5 bases and the J gene end by 2 bases; junction bases not matched to a gene: 10. Germline V gives CDR1 SEHNR, CDR2 FQNEAQ (reference sequence). The CDR3 runs 16 residues. CDR3 sequence: CASSNAGGTGTYEQYF. CDR3 sequence (DNA): TGTGCCAGCAGCAACGCGGGGGGGACGGGCACCTACGAGCAGTACTTC.

This sequence joins TRBV2 and TRBJ2-7; possibly TRBD2 for D (6 bases). The CDR3 runs to 14 residues. Germline V lookup: CDR1 SNHLY, CDR2 FYNNEI. With 6 bases removed from V and 2 bases from J, the gap between germline ends came to 14 bases. This CDR3 reads CASRIGGVTYEQYF. Here the CDR3 DNA reads TGTGCCAGCAGGATCGGCGGGGTTACCTACGAGCAGTACTTC.

The chain's CDR3 is CASSLEESRTDTQYF. As DNA, the CDR3 is TGCGCCAGCAGCTTGGAGGAGAGTCGAACAGATACGCAGTATTTT. The chain employs TRBV5-1 and TRBJ2-3; no firm D call. Looked up from germline, CDR1 is SGHRS and CDR2 is YFSETQ. V was trimmed by 0 bases and J by 3 bases, leaving 11 bases between them. The CDR3 has 15 amino acids. Full variable domain (remainder filled in from reference TRBV5-1 and TRBJ2-3): KAGVTQTPRYLIKTRGQQVTLSCSPISGHRSVSWYQQTPGQGLQFLFEYFSETQRNKGNFPGRFSGRQFSNSRSEMNVSTLELGDSALYLCASSLEESRTDTQYFGPGTRLTVL.

Concerning this clone itself: This same CDR3 is encoded by further DNA sequences in the sample. This chain uses TRBV28 with TRBJ2-7; D is unclear. This CDR3 contains 12 residues. Germline V CDR1 and CDR2: MDHEN, SYDVKM. Trimming removed 6 bases from V and 0 bases from J, with 6 bases in between. CDR3 sequence: CASSPASYEQYF. The CDR3 DNA follows: TGTGCCAGCAGCCCTGCCTCCTACGAGCAGTACTTC.

The genes are TRBV19 and TRBJ1-5, with unresolved D. Between the trimmed V and J ends, which lost 3 bases and 7 bases, there was a span of 16 bases. This CDR3 has 15 amino acids. CDR1 is LNHDA and CDR2 is SQIVND in the germline V gene (reference sequence). As DNA, the CDR3 is TGTGCCAGTAGTATCTCGAGGGCCCTGGAACAGCCCCAGCATTTT. Its translation: CASSISRALEQPQHF. Using reference TRBV19 and TRBJ1-5 for the parts outside the CDR3, the full variable domain is DGGITQSPKYLFRKEGQNVTLSCEQNLNHDAMYWYRQDPGQGLRLIYYSQIVNDFQKGDIAEGYSVSREKKESFPLTVTSAQKNPTAFYLCASSISRALEQPQHFGDGTRLSIL.

To note about this clone: At the DNA level, this CDR3 is encoded by other sequences in the same sample as well. This chain uses TRBV5-4 with TRBJ2-7; D not certain. The germline CDR1 and CDR2 sequences are SGHNT and YYREEE (reference sequence). Trimming pared 3 bases from V and 2 bases from J, leaving 9 bases between. This CDR3 spans 13 amino acids. CDR3 nucleotides: TGTGCCAGCAGCTCTGGTGGGGCCTACGAGCAGTACTTC. It encodes CASSSGGAYEQYF.

The chain has TRBV7-9 and TRBJ2-7; D is undetermined. The germline CDR1 and CDR2 sequences are SEHNR and FQNEAQ (reference sequence). Trimming left V 6 bases short and J 0 bases short, with 12 bases between. The CDR3 covers 14 residues. CDR3 nucleotide sequence: TGTGCCAGCAGTGGAACAGTTTCCTCCTACGAGCAGTACTTC. This codes for CASSGTVSSYEQYF.

The rearrangement uses TRBV4-1 and TRBJ2-2; D is uncertain. This CDR3 region has 17 residues. The V and J ends lost 0 bases and 0 bases respectively, with 11 bases between them. The germline V gene has CDR1 MGHRA and CDR2 YSYEKL. The CDR3 region is CASSQEWYSANTGELFF. The CDR3 DNA reads as TGCGCCAGCAGCCAAGAATGGTATTCCGCGAACACCGGGGAGCTGTTTTTT.

This chain joins TRBV27 and TRBJ2-1; D is possibly TRBD2 (6 bases). Trimming removed 4 bases at V and 7 bases at J, with 11 bases between. The CDR3 has 13 amino acids. From germline, CDR1 is MNHEY and CDR2 SMNVEV (reference sequence). The CDR3 DNA reads as TGTGCCAGCAGTTGGACGGGAGTGAATGAGCAGTTCTTC. It codes for CASSWTGVNEQFF.

For the CDR3, the DNA is TGTGCCAGTAGTACCCCGGGAGAGCTCCGACTAGGGGAAGAGACCCAGTACTTC. Encoded protein: CASSTPGELRLGEETQYF. The rearrangement joins TRBV19 to TRBJ2-5; possible D gene TRBD2, 6 bases. The CDR3 consists of 18 residues. V was cut by 4 bases and J by 3 bases, with 24 bases left in between. Germline V gives CDR1 LNHDA, CDR2 SQIVND (reference sequence).

The CDR3 protein is CASREWDNSNQPQHF. CDR3 DNA: TGTGCCAGCCGAGAATGGGACAATAGCAATCAGCCCCAGCATTTT. The chain has TRBV27 and TRBJ1-5, with TRBD1 as a possible D gene (6 bases). This CDR3 is 15 amino acids long. In germline, CDR1 is MNHEY, CDR2 SMNVEV (reference sequence). The V gene lost 8 bases and the J gene lost 0 bases, with 14 bases spanning the gap.